Shown below are 32 T cell receptor beta chains from a single sample sequenced in a study of early T cells in non-severe SARS-CoV-2 infection. TCRdb redid the calling of the 5' RACE reads with MiXCR, one entry per CDR3 protein. The table lists around 30,000 distinct CDR3 sequences, around 4% of them singletons. Sequencing was performed on whole blood. The origin of the receptors is an adult who was a healthcare worker with PCR-confirmed SARS-CoV-2 infection or an uninfected control (not recorded which).

At least ten counts were recorded for this clonotype. The chain has TRBV29-1 and TRBJ2-1; the D is unclear. Germline CDR1 and CDR2: SQVTM and ANQGSEA. Trimming removed 5 bases at V and 1 base at J, with 12 bases between. The CDR3 covers 14 residues. CDR3 bases: TGCAGCGTTATATCGGCCAGATCCTACAATGAGCAGTTCTTC. It yields the protein CSVISARSYNEQFF.

This clonotype was picked up many times. This rearrangement joins TRBV7-2 to TRBJ2-1, with D perhaps TRBD2 (5 bases). Germline V CDR1 and CDR2: SGHTA, FQGNSA. V was trimmed by 2 bases and J by 2 bases, leaving 7 bases between them. This CDR3 spans 14 amino acids. This CDR3 is CASSLRRTYNEQFF. In nucleotides, the CDR3 is TGTGCCAGCAGCTTACGGAGGACCTACAATGAGCAGTTCTTC.

This clonotype was seen repeatedly, ten times or more. The genes are TRBV28 and TRBJ2-3; D remains unclear. V dropped 4 bases and J dropped 2 bases, with 13 bases sitting between them. CDR1 MDHEN and CDR2 SYDVKM come from the germline V gene. CDR3 length equals 15 residues. The CDR3 DNA reads TGTGCCAGCAGTTCAGTCTCCGCGGACACAGATACGCAGTATTTT. This encodes CASSSVSADTDTQYF.

The chain combines TRBV29-1 with TRBJ2-2; no reliable D call. Germline V gives CDR1 SQVTM, CDR2 ANQGSEA. CDR3 length: 12 residues. V was clipped by 4 bases and J by 2 bases, with 5 bases between them. DNA for the CDR3: TGCAGCGTTGGTAGAAACACCGGGGAGCTGTTTTTT. Protein sequence: CSVGRNTGELFF.

Many counts were recorded for this clonotype. The rearrangement links TRBV4-1 to TRBJ2-7; 9 nucleotides align to TRBD2. The germline gives CDR1 MGHRA, CDR2 YSYEKL. Trimming cost V 1 base and J 4 bases; bases outside gene matches: 5. The CDR3 runs to 15 residues. The CDR3 loop is CASSQGSSGGYEQYF. CDR3 DNA: TGCGCCAGCAGCCAAGGGAGTAGCGGGGGTTACGAGCAGTACTTC.

This clonotype has a count of ten or more. The V gene is TRBV7-2, the J gene TRBJ2-7; D not certain. From germline, CDR1 is SGHTA and CDR2 FQGNSA. V was clipped by 1 base and J by 4 bases, with 11 bases between them. The CDR3 spans 14 residues. The DNA for the CDR3 is TGTGCCAGCAGCTTAGTTGAGCTTGGTTACGAGCAGTACTTC. It is translated as CASSLVELGYEQYF. The whole variable domain, remainder taken from reference TRBV7-2 and TRBJ2-7, is GAGVSQSPSNKVTEKGKDVELRCDPISGHTALYWYRQSLGQGLEFLIYFQGNSAPDKSGLPSDRFSAERTGGSVSTLTIQRTQQEDSAVYLCASSLVELGYEQYFGPGTRLTVT.

This clonotype was detected many times. J is TRBJ2-7 and V is TRBV2; TRBD2 aligns across 7 bases. Germline V gives CDR1 SNHLY, CDR2 FYNNEI. The V segment lost 10 bases and the J segment 5 bases; nucleotides outside the gene matches: 17. This CDR3 spans 15 amino acids. CDR3 sequence reads: CATAREAGIVNEQYF. The CDR3 DNA reads as TGTGCCACCGCCAGAGAAGCGGGAATAGTAAACGAGCAGTACTTC.

This sequence joins TRBV7-9 and TRBJ2-5; D is ambiguous. The V end was cut by 5 bases, the J end by 5 bases, with 9 bases between. Germline V gene lookup returns CDR1 SEHNR and CDR2 FQNEAQ (reference sequence). The CDR3 covers 12 residues. The CDR3: CASSPLEETQYF. The CDR3 DNA is TGTGCCAGCAGCCCTCTAGAGGAGACCCAGTACTTC.

This clonotype has just a few counts. The chain joins TRBV20-1 to TRBJ2-3; 9 bases agree with TRBD2. This CDR3 has 14 residues. In germline, CDR1 is DFQATT, CDR2 SNEGSKA (reference sequence). Trimming cost V 5 bases and J 3 bases; bases outside gene matches: 6. The CDR3, as DNA: TGCAGTGCTTTAGCGGGAGAGGGGACAGATACGCAGTATTTT. The encoded protein is CSALAGEGTDTQYF.

This clonotype was recorded at least ten times. The gene calls are TRBV5-1 and TRBJ2-3; no clear D. The V gene's germline CDR1 is SGHRS and CDR2 YFSETQ. This CDR3 is 13 amino acids long. The V and J ends lost 4 bases and 6 bases respectively, with 12 bases between them. The chain's CDR3 is CASSPTLVDTQYF. In nucleotides, the CDR3 is TGCGCCAGCAGCCCCACACTGGTGGATACGCAGTATTTT.

This clonotype was observed many times. The gene calls are TRBV27 and TRBJ1-1; possible D gene TRBD1, 6 bases. Germline assignment: CDR1 MNHEY and CDR2 SMNVEV (reference sequence). The CDR3 extends over 17 amino acids. V lost 3 bases to trimming and J lost 0 bases, with 17 bases between them. The CDR3 DNA follows: TGTGCCAGCAGTTTGCTTGCCAGGGGAGGTTTGAACACTGAAGCTTTCTTT. It translates to CASSLLARGGLNTEAFF.

This clonotype was picked up many times. The chain recombines TRBV24-1 with TRBJ2-5, with D hard to call. There are 16 residues in the CDR3. Germline lookup yields CDR1 KGHDR and CDR2 SFDVKD. Trimming took off 2 bases at V and 1 base at J, with 13 bases between the two ends. CDR3 nucleotide sequence: TGTGCCACCAGTGATTCCTCACGGGTCCCCCAAGAGACCCAGTACTTC. It is translated as CATSDSSRVPQETQYF.

This clonotype was detected ten times or more. The J gene is TRBJ2-3, the V gene TRBV4-1; D is perhaps TRBD1 (6 bases). Germline V gives CDR1 MGHRA, CDR2 YSYEKL. V lost 4 bases, J lost 4 bases, and 15 bases lay in between. CDR3 size: 15 residues. CDR3 amino acids: CASSLGPDSSDTQYF. The CDR3 bases are TGCGCCAGCAGCCTCGGCCCGGACAGCTCAGATACGCAGTATTTT.

This clonotype occurred many times. V and J are TRBV4-2 and TRBJ1-2; D is ambiguous. The V gene lost 3 bases and the J gene lost 4 bases, with 15 bases spanning the gap. The CDR3 has 15 amino acids. Germline loops: CDR1 LGHNA, CDR2 YNFKEQ. The DNA for the CDR3 is TGTGCCAGCAGCCAGGGCCGAGGTCAGACCTATGGCTACACCTTC. Protein sequence: CASSQGRGQTYGYTF.

In this sample, this clonotype turned up many times. The V gene is TRBV28, the J gene TRBJ2-6; 8 bases fit TRBD2. The CDR3 is made up of 16 amino acids. With 6 bases clipped from V and 0 bases from J, the junction kept 4 bases outside the gene matches. Germline CDR1 MDHEN, CDR2 SYDVKM. The CDR3 nucleotides are TGTGCCAGCAGGCCGGGACTAGGCTCTGGGGCCAACGTCCTGACTTTC. Encoded protein: CASRPGLGSGANVLTF. The full variable domain, with the rest looked up from reference TRBV28 and TRBJ2-6, is DVKVTQSSRYLVKRTGEKVFLECVQDMDHENMFWYRQDPGLGLRLIYFSYDVKMKEKGDIPEGYSVSREKKERFSLILESASTNQTSMYLCASRPGLGSGANVLTFGAGSRLTVL.

The rearrangement links TRBV11-2 to TRBJ2-3, with D unresolved. Trimming left V 2 bases short and J 3 bases short, with 9 bases between. Germline V lookup: CDR1 SGHAT, CDR2 FQNNGV. This CDR3 spans 14 amino acids. The CDR3, as DNA: TGTGCCAGCAGCTTACAGGTTTGGACAGATACGCAGTATTTT. Protein: CASSLQVWTDTQYF.

V is TRBV11-2 and J is TRBJ2-1, with TRBD2 matching 11 bases. The CDR3 is 15 amino acids. CDR1 and CDR2 from the germline V gene are SGHAT and FQNNGV. Germline trimming cut 3 bases from V and 7 bases from J; bases unmatched to any gene: 5. The CDR3 DNA follows: TGTGCCAGCAGCTTTACTAGCGGGAGTAGTAATGAGCAGTTCTTC. Protein sequence: CASSFTSGSSNEQFF.

A note on this clonotype: This may stem from a read error, because a much larger clone lies one nucleotide away. This chain links TRBV28 with TRBJ2-3; unclear D gene. Looked up from germline, CDR1 is MDHEN and CDR2 is SYDVKM. The length of the CDR3 is 14 residues. The CDR3 DNA follows: TGTGTCAGCAGTACCTCGACTCAGGCAGATACGCAGTATTTT. It translates to CVSSTSTQADTQYF.

This clonotype was detected ten times or more. V usage is TRBV28 and J usage is TRBJ1-1; D is undetermined. The CDR3 extends over 17 amino acids. Germline V gene data show CDR1 as MDHEN and CDR2 as SYDVKM. The V end lost 5 bases, the J end lost 0 bases, and 19 bases lay between the germline ends. The CDR3 DNA follows: TGTGCCAGCAGTCTCTACTACCTGCCGGGCATGAACACTGAAGCTTTCTTT. Translation: CASSLYYLPGMNTEAFF. The whole variable domain, remainder taken from reference TRBV28 and TRBJ1-1, is DVKVTQSSRYLVKRTGEKVFLECVQDMDHENMFWYRQDPGLGLRLIYFSYDVKMKEKGDIPEGYSVSREKKERFSLILESASTNQTSMYLCASSLYYLPGMNTEAFFGQGTRLTVV.

J is TRBJ2-6 and V is TRBV28, with D perhaps matching TRBD2 (6 bases). Per germline, CDR1 MDHEN and CDR2 SYDVKM. The CDR3 extends over 16 amino acids. The V end was cut by 6 bases, the J end by 0 bases, with 12 bases between. The CDR3 nucleotides are TGTGCCAGCAGACCGGCGGGATCCTCTGGGGCCAACGTCCTGACTTTC. Its translation is CASRPAGSSGANVLTF.

V is TRBV18 and J is TRBJ2-5, with 8 bases that match TRBD1. The CDR3 has 14 residues. Germline-derived CDR1 and CDR2 are KGHSH and LQKENI. After removal of 3 bases from V and 4 bases from J, the junction contained 4 bases not matched to a gene. CDR3 nucleotides: TGTGCCAGCTCACCCTCTACAGGGGGAGAGACCCAGTACTTC. It is translated as CASSPSTGGETQYF.

The rearrangement links TRBV7-9 to TRBJ2-5; D gene uncertain. Germline lookup yields CDR1 SEHNR and CDR2 FQNEAQ (reference sequence). Deletions cut 1 base from V and 5 bases from J, with 2 bases between. The CDR3 runs to 11 residues. CDR3 in DNA: TGTGCCAGCAGCTTAGTTGAGACCCAGTACTTC. Protein: CASSLVETQYF.

This clonotype appeared many times. This chain uses TRBV19 with TRBJ2-1; D could derive from TRBD1 or TRBD2 (6 bases each). V was cut by 9 bases and J by 9 bases, with 21 bases left in between. CDR1 and CDR2 from the germline V gene are LNHDA and SQIVND (reference sequence). The CDR3 totals 14 residues. In DNA, the CDR3 is TGTGCCAGACCGACAGGACGGGGGTCCGGTGAGCAGTTCTTC. It specifies CARPTGRGSGEQFF.

This clonotype was recorded many times. The V and J genes are TRBV20-1 and TRBJ2-1; 11 bases line up with TRBD2. Germline lookup yields CDR1 DFQATT and CDR2 SNEGSKA (reference sequence). V dropped 3 bases and J dropped 0; count of bases not matched to a gene: 1. This CDR3 contains 15 residues. CDR3 sequence: CSARGLAVSYNEQFF. DNA of the CDR3: TGCAGTGCTAGGGGACTAGCGGTCTCCTACAATGAGCAGTTCTTC.

In its sample, this clonotype was seen many times. J is TRBJ1-2 and V is TRBV20-1, with a weak D call TRBD1 (5 bases). V lost 3 bases, J lost 1 base, and 24 bases lay in between. CDR3 length: 18 residues. Germline assignment: CDR1 DFQATT and CDR2 SNEGSKA (reference sequence). CDR3 residues: CSASRQVGQYVDNYGYTF. As DNA, the CDR3 is TGCAGTGCTAGCCGGCAAGTGGGGCAGTATGTGGATAACTATGGCTACACCTTC.

This clonotype has at least ten counts. V and J are TRBV5-1 and TRBJ2-2, with unresolved D. This CDR3 contains 15 residues. Germline V CDR1 and CDR2: SGHRS, YFSETQ. Trimming removed 5 bases at V and 7 bases at J, with 18 bases between. CDR3 region: CASRRAFSRVGELFF. Here the CDR3 DNA reads TGCGCCAGCAGAAGGGCATTCTCTCGGGTCGGGGAGCTGTTTTTT.

This clonotype ranks as medium-sized. The chain couples TRBV11-2 to TRBJ2-7, with 12 bases aligning to TRBD2. CDR1 is SGHAT and CDR2 is FQNNGV in the germline V gene. V dropped 5 bases and J dropped 5; count of bases not matched to a gene: 4. This CDR3 spans 14 amino acids. The CDR3 DNA reads TGTGCCAGCAGCATGACTAGCGGGAGCGACGAGCAGTACTTC. Translated, it gives CASSMTSGSDEQYF.

This clonotype was detected ten times or more. The chain combines TRBV7-9 with TRBJ1-3; 7 bases line up with TRBD1. From germline, CDR1 is SEHNR and CDR2 FQNEAQ (reference sequence). CDR3 length: 16 amino acids. V gave up 5 bases and J gave up 0 bases; unmatched junction bases: 7. The DNA of the CDR3 is TGTGCCAGCAGCCCCTCCGGGACAGCCTCTGGAAACACCATATATTTT. Encoded protein: CASSPSGTASGNTIYF.

This clonotype is deemed medium-sized. The V call is TRBV7-3, the J call TRBJ2-6; D not certain. Trimming stripped 3 bases from V and 4 bases from J, with 4 bases between. Germline CDR1 reads SGHTA; CDR2 reads FQGTGA. The CDR3 spans 13 residues. The CDR3: CASSFTGANVLTF. The CDR3 DNA sequence: TGTGCCAGCAGCTTTACAGGGGCCAACGTCCTGACTTTC.

This clonotype was counted many times. The DNA for the CDR3 is TGTGCCAGCAGCTACCGGCAACGTTATAATTCACCCCTCCACTTT. It codes for CASSYRQRYNSPLHF. The chain is built from TRBV5-6 and TRBJ1-6; D remains unclear. V lost 3 bases, J lost 4 bases, and 11 bases lay in between. This CDR3 region has 15 residues. Germline CDR1 reads SGHDT; CDR2 reads YYEEEE. The whole variable domain, filled in from reference TRBV5-6 and TRBJ1-6, reads DAGVTQSPTHLIKTRGQQVTLRCSPKSGHDTVSWYQQALGQGPQFIFQYYEEEERQRGNFPDRFSGHQFPNYSSELNVNALLLGDSALYLCASSYRQRYNSPLHFGNGTRLTVT.

The chain recombines TRBV5-4 with TRBJ2-7; 9 nucleotides match TRBD1. There are 15 residues in the CDR3. Germline assignment: CDR1 SGHNT and CDR2 YYREEE (reference sequence). V was pared by 2 bases and J by 4 bases, with 7 bases of the junction left unmatched. As DNA, the CDR3 is TGTGCCAGCAGCTTACAGGGGGCGACGGGATACGAGCAGTACTTC. Translation: CASSLQGATGYEQYF. The entire variable domain, with the rest obtained from reference TRBV5-4 and TRBJ2-7, is as follows: ETGVTQSPTHLIKTRGQQVTLRCSSQSGHNTVSWYQQALGQGPQFIFQYYREEENGRGNFPPRFSGLQFPNYSSELNVNALELDDSALYLCASSLQGATGYEQYFGPGTRLTVT.

This clonotype has at least ten counts. This sequence joins TRBV28 and TRBJ2-5, with D maybe TRBD1 (7 bases). Germline CDR1 is MDHEN and CDR2 is SYDVKM. V gave up 5 bases and J gave up 3 bases, with 10 bases separating them. There are 13 residues in the CDR3. The CDR3 DNA sequence: TGTGCCAGCAGTCCCAGGGGGGAAGAGACCCAGTACTTC. Its protein product is CASSPRGEETQYF.